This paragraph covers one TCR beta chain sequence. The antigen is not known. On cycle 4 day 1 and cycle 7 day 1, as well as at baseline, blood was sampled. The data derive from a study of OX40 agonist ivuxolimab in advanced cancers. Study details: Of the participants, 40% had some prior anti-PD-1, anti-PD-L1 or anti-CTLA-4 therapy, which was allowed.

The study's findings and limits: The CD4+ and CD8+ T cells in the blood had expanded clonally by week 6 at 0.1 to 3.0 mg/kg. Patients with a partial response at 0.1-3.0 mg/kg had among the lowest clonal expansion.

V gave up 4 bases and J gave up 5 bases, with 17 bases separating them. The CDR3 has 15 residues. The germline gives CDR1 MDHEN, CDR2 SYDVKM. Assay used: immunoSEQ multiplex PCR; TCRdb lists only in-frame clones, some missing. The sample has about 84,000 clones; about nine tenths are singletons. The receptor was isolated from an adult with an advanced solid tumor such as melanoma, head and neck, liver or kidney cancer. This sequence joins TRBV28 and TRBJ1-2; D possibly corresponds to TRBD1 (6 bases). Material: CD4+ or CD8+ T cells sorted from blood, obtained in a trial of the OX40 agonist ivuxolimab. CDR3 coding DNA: TGTGCCAGCAGTTCCCCCGGCGGGGGCGCTTATGGCTACACCTTC. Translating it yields CASSSPGGGAYGYTF.